One and the same sample provided the 2 T cell receptor beta chains below, sequenced in a study of T cells in women clearing cervical HPV infection. Sequencing was performed with immunoSEQ multiplex PCR; in TCRdb, only in-frame clones are kept and a portion is missing. The ten most abundant clones cover roughly 20% of a sample with tens of thousands of clones. The sequenced sample consisted of blood buffy coat. Receptors were obtained from a woman aged 18-70 years with a cervical HPV16 infection that either progressed to CIN3+ or cleared (not recorded which).

In the case of this clone: The germline gene is not matched at one end of the junction; a read error may be the cause. The missing CDR3 end, 3 residues past where the read stops, is filled in from the germline J gene. The chain uses TRBV7-7 and TRBJ2-3, with 8 bases fitting TRBD2. Per germline, CDR1 SSHAT and CDR2 FNYEAQ (reference sequence). The CDR3 is 13 amino acids. This CDR3 is CASSGTSGRTQYF. CDR3 bases read: TGTGCTAGCAGCGGGACTAGTGGGAGGACG.

Turning to this clone: The read ends 3 residues early relative to the CDR3; the germline J gene fills the gap. The chain is built from TRBV19 and TRBJ2-1; 8 positions agree with TRBD2. The V segment lost 5 bases and the J segment 5 bases; nucleotides outside the gene matches: 5. This CDR3 is 14 amino acids long. The germline V gene encodes CDR1 LNHDA and CDR2 SQIVND (reference sequence). CDR3 in amino acids: CASSPSGWHNEQFF. The part of the CDR3 DNA that was read is TGTGCCAGTAGTCCTAGCGGGTGGCACAATGAG.